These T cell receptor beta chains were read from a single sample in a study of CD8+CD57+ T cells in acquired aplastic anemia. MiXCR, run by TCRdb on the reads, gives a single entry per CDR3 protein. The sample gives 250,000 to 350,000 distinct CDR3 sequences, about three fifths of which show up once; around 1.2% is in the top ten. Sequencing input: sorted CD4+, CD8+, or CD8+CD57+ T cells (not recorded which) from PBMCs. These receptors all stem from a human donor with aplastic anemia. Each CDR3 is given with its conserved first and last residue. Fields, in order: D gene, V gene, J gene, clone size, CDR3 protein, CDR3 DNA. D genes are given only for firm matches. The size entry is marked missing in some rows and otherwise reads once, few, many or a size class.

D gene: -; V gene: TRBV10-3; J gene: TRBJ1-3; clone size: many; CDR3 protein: CAIREPAQSGNTIYF; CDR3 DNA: TGTGCCATCAGGGAGCCCGCACAGTCTGGAAACACCATATATTTT
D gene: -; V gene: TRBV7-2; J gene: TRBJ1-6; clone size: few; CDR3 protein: CASSRGGFQRYNSPLHF; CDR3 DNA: TGTGCCAGCAGCCGCGGCGGGTTTCAAAGGTATAATTCACCCCTCCACTTT
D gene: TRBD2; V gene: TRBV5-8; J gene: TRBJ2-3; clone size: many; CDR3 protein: CASSLFGLASTDTQYF; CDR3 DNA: TGTGCCAGCAGCCTATTCGGACTAGCCAGCACAGATACGCAGTATTTT
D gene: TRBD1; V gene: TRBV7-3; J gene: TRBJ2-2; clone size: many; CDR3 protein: CASSQVGQGAAGELFF; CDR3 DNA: TGTGCCAGCAGTCAAGTGGGACAGGGGGCCGCCGGGGAGCTGTTTTTT
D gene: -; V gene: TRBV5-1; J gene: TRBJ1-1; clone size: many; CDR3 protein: CASSLSTSNTEAFF; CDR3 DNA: TGCGCCAGCAGCTTGTCCACTTCGAACACTGAAGCTTTCTTT
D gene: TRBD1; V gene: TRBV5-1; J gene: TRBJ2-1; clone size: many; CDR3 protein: CASSLGDSNYNEQFF; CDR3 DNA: TGCGCCAGCAGCTTGGGGGACAGTAACTACAATGAGCAGTTCTTC
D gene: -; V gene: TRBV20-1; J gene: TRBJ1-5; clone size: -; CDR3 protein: CSARRFLTRRSINQPQHF; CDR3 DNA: TGCAGTGCTAGACGCTTCCTGACACGACGATCAATCAATCAGCCCCAGCATTTT
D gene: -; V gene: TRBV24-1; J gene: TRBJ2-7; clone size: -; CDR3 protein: CATSDLGPKDEQYF; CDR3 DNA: TGTGCCACCAGTGATTTGGGGCCAAAGGACGAGCAGTACTTC
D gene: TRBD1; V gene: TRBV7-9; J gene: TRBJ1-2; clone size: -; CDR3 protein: CASGSRRTGNYGYTF; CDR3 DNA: TGTGCCAGCGGCTCTAGACGGACAGGGAACTATGGCTACACTTTC
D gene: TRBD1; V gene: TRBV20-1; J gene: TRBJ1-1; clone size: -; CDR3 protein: CSARRATGANTEAFF; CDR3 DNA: TGCAGTGCTAGACGGGCCACAGGGGCGAACACTGAAGCTTTCTTT
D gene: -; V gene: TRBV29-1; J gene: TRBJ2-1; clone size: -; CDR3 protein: CSVGPGLSTAYNEQFF; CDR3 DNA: TGCAGCGTGGGTCCGGGACTCTCGACGGCCTACAATGAGCAGTTCTTC
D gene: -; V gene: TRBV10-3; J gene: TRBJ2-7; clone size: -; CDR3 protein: CASSYTENYEQYF; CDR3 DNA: TGTGCCAGCAGCTACACAGAGAACTACGAGCAGTACTTC
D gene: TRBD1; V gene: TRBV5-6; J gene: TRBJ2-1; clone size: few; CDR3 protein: CASSLSRGQGNEQFF; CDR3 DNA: TGTGCCAGCAGCTTGTCCAGGGGACAGGGCAATGAGCAGTTCTTC
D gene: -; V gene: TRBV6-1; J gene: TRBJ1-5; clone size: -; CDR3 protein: CASSYDRLAAQHF; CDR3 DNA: TGTGCCAGCAGTTACGACAGATTGGCGGCCCAGCATTTT
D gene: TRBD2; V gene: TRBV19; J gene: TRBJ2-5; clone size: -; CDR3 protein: CASSRTSGWQETQYF; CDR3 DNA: TGTGCCAGTAGTCGCACTAGCGGGTGGCAAGAGACCCAGTACTTC
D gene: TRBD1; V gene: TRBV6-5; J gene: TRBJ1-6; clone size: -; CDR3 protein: CASRWGQSENSPLHF; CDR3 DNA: TGTGCCAGCAGATGGGGACAGTCCGAAAATTCACCCCTCCACTTT
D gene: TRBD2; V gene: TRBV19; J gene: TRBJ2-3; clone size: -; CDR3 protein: CASRQTGGPDTQYF; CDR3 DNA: TGTGCCAGTAGACAGACGGGGGGGCCAGATACGCAGTATTTT
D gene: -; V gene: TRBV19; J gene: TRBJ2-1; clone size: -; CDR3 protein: CASRSVTQRHNEQFF; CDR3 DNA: TGTGCCAGTAGATCCGTTACCCAAAGGCACAATGAGCAGTTCTTC
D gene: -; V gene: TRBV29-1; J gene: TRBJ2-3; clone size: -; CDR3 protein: CNDPQDTQYF; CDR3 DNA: TGCAACGACCCTCAAGATACGCAGTATTTT
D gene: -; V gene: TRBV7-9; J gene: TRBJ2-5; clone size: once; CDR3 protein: CASSLTQTDVETQYF; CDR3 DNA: TGTGCCAGCAGCCTCACACAGACAGACGTAGAGACCCAGTACTTC
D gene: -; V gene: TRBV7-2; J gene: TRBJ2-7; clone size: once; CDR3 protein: CASSLYRGGFYEQYF; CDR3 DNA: TGTGCCAGCAGCTTATACCGAGGAGGGTTCTACGAGCAGTACTTC
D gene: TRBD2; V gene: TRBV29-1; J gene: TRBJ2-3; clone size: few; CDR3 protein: CSVGTSGSGGDTQYF; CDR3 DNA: TGCAGCGTCGGGACTAGCGGGAGTGGAGGAGATACGCAGTATTTT
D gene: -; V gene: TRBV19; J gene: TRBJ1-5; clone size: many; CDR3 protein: CASTVRGINQPQHF; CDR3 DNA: TGTGCCAGTACCGTCAGGGGAATCAATCAGCCCCAGCATTTT
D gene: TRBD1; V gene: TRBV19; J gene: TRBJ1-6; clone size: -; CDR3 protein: CASSGTGVNSPLHF; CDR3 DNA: TGTGCCAGTTCCGGGACAGGGGTTAATTCACCCCTCCACTTT
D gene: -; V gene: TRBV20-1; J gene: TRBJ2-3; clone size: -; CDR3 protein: CSAIYEGRDTQYF; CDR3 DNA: TGCAGTGCTATCTATGAGGGCAGGGACACGCAGTATTTT
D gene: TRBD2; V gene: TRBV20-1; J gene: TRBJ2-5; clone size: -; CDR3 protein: CSGTSGGAGEETQYF; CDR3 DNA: TGCAGTGGGACTAGCGGGGGGGCAGGGGAGGAGACCCAGTACTTC
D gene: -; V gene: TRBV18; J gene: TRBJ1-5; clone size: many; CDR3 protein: CASSGRSNQPQHF; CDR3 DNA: TGTGCCAGCTCAGGGCGGAGCAATCAGCCCCAGCATTTT
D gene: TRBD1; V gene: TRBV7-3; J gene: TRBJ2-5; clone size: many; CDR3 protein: CASRPTGDQETQYF; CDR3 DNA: TGTGCCAGCAGGCCTACAGGGGATCAAGAGACCCAGTACTTC
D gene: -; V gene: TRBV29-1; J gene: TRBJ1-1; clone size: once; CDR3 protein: CSVAWGTEAFF; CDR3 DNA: TGCAGCGTTGCGTGGGGTACTGAAGCTTTCTTT
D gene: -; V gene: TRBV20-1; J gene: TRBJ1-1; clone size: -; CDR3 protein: CSAQRTSNTEAFF; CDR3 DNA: TGCAGTGCTCAGCGGACATCGAACACTGAAGCTTTCTTT
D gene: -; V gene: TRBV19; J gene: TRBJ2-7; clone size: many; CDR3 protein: CASSIGSGAYEQYF; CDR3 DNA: TGTGCCAGTAGTATAGGTAGCGGTGCCTACGAGCAGTACTTC
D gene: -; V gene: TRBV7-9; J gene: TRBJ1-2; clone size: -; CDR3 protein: CASSFGIAYTF; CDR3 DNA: TGTGCCAGCAGCTTCGGCATAGCCTACACCTTC